The 17 T cell receptor beta chains below all came from one sample that was sequenced in a study of beta chain features in type 1 diabetes. Expressed TCRB transcripts got sequenced, as all isolated RNA was reverse transcribed. The method was immunoSEQ multiplex PCR; TCRdb's version includes in-frame clones alone and lacks a portion of them. The sample has 620,000 or so clones; roughly 16% are singletons. Material: naive CD4+ T cells from blood. The receptors derive from a man aged 18 to 29 in good health.

This clone was picked up a small number of times. Other DNA sequences from this sample encode an identical CDR3 as well. CDR3 DNA sequence: TGCAGCGCCGGCGGTGGGCAGGTGGAAAAACTGTTTTTT. This encodes CSAGGGQVEKLFF. The chain uses TRBV29-1 and TRBJ1-4; D unclear. Germline-derived CDR1 and CDR2 are SQVTM and ANQGSEA. Trimming removed 7 bases at V and 8 bases at J, with 17 bases between. The CDR3 has 13 amino acids.

This clone was recorded a few times. This same CDR3 is encoded by further DNA sequences in the sample. V is TRBV5-1 and J is TRBJ2-7; TRBD1 agrees at 9 bases. Germline lookup yields CDR1 SGHRS and CDR2 YFSETQ. The CDR3 is 14 amino acids. V dropped 4 bases and J dropped 3; count of bases not matched to a gene: 5. This chain's CDR3 is CASSTTGGSYEQYF. CDR3 nucleotide sequence: TGCGCCAGCAGCACTACAGGGGGCAGCTACGAGCAGTACTTC.

This clone was detected only a few times. The chain combines TRBV2 with TRBJ1-5, with a weak D call TRBD1 (5 bases). V was cut by 4 bases and J by 3 bases, with 10 bases left in between. Germline CDR1 is SNHLY and CDR2 is FYNNEI. The CDR3 runs 14 residues. In nucleotides, the CDR3 is TGTGCCAGCAGTGTGAGAGGGGCCAATCAGCCCCAGCATTTT. Amino acid sequence: CASSVRGANQPQHF.

The chain combines TRBV7-9 with TRBJ1-1; D ambiguous. The CDR3 consists of 14 residues. V lost 2 bases to trimming and J lost 0 bases, with 7 bases between them. Per germline, CDR1 SEHNR and CDR2 FQNEAQ (reference sequence). CDR3: CASSLRGVNTEAFF. CDR3 bases: TGTGCCAGCAGCTTAAGAGGAGTGAACACTGAAGCTTTCTTT.

The V call is TRBV7-3, the J call TRBJ2-7; TRBD2 agrees at 14 bases. The CDR3 runs to 15 residues. Germline assignment: CDR1 SGHTA and CDR2 FQGTGA. J gave up 5 bases and V 5 bases, and 5 bases lay outside the gene matches. DNA for the CDR3: TGTGCCAGCAGCACCCGGACTAGCGGGAGGCACGAGCAGTACTTC. This translates into CASSTRTSGRHEQYF.

The chain combines TRBV6-6 with TRBJ1-5, with 7 bases matching TRBD1. The V segment lost 5 bases and the J segment 4 bases; nucleotides outside the gene matches: 5. Germline assignment: CDR1 MNHNY and CDR2 SVGAGI (reference sequence). The CDR3 length is 14 residues. The CDR3 loop reads CASSGTAINQPQHF. The CDR3 bases are TGTGCCAGCAGTGGGACAGCAATAAATCAGCCCCAGCATTTT.

The chain has TRBV9 and TRBJ2-7; no clear D gene. CDR3 length: 15 amino acids. In germline, CDR1 is SGDLS, CDR2 YYNGEE. The V end was cut by 8 bases, the J end by 1 base, with 19 bases between. As DNA, the CDR3 is TGTGCCAGTTCCGCTCGAGGTTTAATGTCCTACGAGCAGTACTTC. This translates into CASSARGLMSYEQYF. Variable domain in full (rest from reference TRBV9 and TRBJ2-7): DSGVTQTPKHLITATGQRVTLRCSPRSGDLSVYWYQQSLDQGLQFLIQYYNGEERAKGNILERFSAQQFPDLHSELNLSSLELGDSALYFCASSARGLMSYEQYFGPGTRLTVT.

A few counts support this clone. The rearrangement links TRBV7-2 to TRBJ2-7; TRBD1 matches at 10 bases. The germline V gene has CDR1 SGHTA and CDR2 FQGNSA. The V segment lost 4 bases and the J segment 5 bases; nucleotides outside the gene matches: 5. This CDR3 is 14 amino acids long. The DNA of the CDR3 is TGTGCCAGCAGCTCCCGGGACAGGGGCAACGAGCAGTACTTC. It specifies CASSSRDRGNEQYF. The variable domain in full, completed from reference TRBV7-2 and TRBJ2-7, reads GAGVSQSPSNKVTEKGKDVELRCDPISGHTALYWYRQSLGQGLEFLIYFQGNSAPDKSGLPSDRFSAERTGGSVSTLTIQRTQQEDSAVYLCASSSRDRGNEQYFGPGTRLTVT.

This chain joins TRBV28 and TRBJ2-1; D tentatively reads TRBD1 or TRBD2 (5 bases each). V shed 7 bases and J shed 0 bases, with 13 bases lying between them. This CDR3 region has 15 residues. CDR1 is MDHEN, CDR2 SYDVKM, per germline. This CDR3 reads CASTGLTSSYNEQFF. The CDR3 DNA follows: TGTGCCAGCACGGGGCTGACGAGCTCCTACAATGAGCAGTTCTTC.

This clone was counted only a few times. V and J are TRBV7-2 and TRBJ2-1; D not certain. Germline assignment: CDR1 SGHTA and CDR2 FQGNSA. The CDR3 contains 12 residues. The V end lost 0 bases, the J end lost 8 bases, and 5 bases lay between the germline ends. CDR3 loop: CASSLAAYEQFF. The DNA for the CDR3 is TGTGCCAGCAGCTTAGCAGCTTATGAGCAGTTCTTC.

The chain combines TRBV5-1 with TRBJ2-1; 9 bases are a match to TRBD1. The V gene end was trimmed by 1 base and the J gene end by 9 bases; junction bases not matched to a gene: 8. From germline, CDR1 is SGHRS and CDR2 YFSETQ. The CDR3 extends over 15 amino acids. This CDR3 is CASSLSSTGGIEQFF. The CDR3 DNA is TGCGCCAGCAGCTTGTCCTCCACAGGGGGCATTGAGCAGTTCTTC.

This clone was detected only a few times. The chain links TRBV5-4 to TRBJ1-2; D may be TRBD1 (5 bases). The CDR3 is 16 amino acids. The ends were cut back, 1 base at V and 4 bases at J, with 17 bases in the middle. Germline CDR1 SGHNT, CDR2 YYREEE (reference sequence). The CDR3: CASSLPQSGQFYGYTF. CDR3 sequence (DNA): TGTGCCAGCAGCTTGCCTCAATCAGGACAATTCTATGGCTACACCTTC.

This clone was counted a few times. V is TRBV27 and J is TRBJ1-2; no clear D. CDR3 length: 15 residues. The ends were cut back, 5 bases at V and 0 bases at J, with 13 bases in the middle. Germline lookup yields CDR1 MNHEY and CDR2 SMNVEV (reference sequence). CDR3 DNA: TGTGCCAGCAGTCGTGCGCCCGCCACTAACTATGGCTACACCTTC. Translated: CASSRAPATNYGYTF.

The chain combines TRBV29-1 with TRBJ1-2, with 7 bases aligning to TRBD1. The V gene's germline CDR1 is SQVTM and CDR2 ANQGSEA. Trimming removed 4 bases from V and 3 bases from J; junction bases left unmatched: 8. The CDR3 length is 14 residues. The CDR3 spells CSVVKQGTYYGYTF. The DNA for the CDR3 is TGCAGCGTTGTGAAACAGGGGACATACTATGGCTACACCTTC. Using reference TRBV29-1 and TRBJ1-2 for the parts outside the CDR3, the full variable domain is SAVISQKPSRDICQRGTSLTIQCQVDSQVTMMFWYRQQPGQSLTLIATANQGSEATYESGFVIDKFPISRPNLTFSTLTVSNMSPEDSSIYLCSVVKQGTYYGYTFGSGTRLTVV.

In this sample, this clone turned up a few times. Compared with germline, one end of the junction differs, possibly owing to a read error. The chain is built from TRBV12-5 and TRBJ1-2; tentative D call: TRBD1 (6 bases). The CDR3 runs 15 residues. CDR1 is LGHNT, CDR2 FRNRAP, per germline. CDR3 DNA: TGTGCTAGGGGTTTGGTATCGGGGGCCCTCTATGGCTACACCTTC. It yields the protein CARGLVSGALYGYTF.

This chain joins TRBV7-8 and TRBJ1-5; 7 positions agree with TRBD1. The V gene end was trimmed by 1 base and the J gene end by 9 bases; junction bases not matched to a gene: 6. The germline V gene has CDR1 SGHVS and CDR2 FQNEAQ. The CDR3 sequence is 14 residues long. CDR3 in amino acids: CASSLVGTVGPQHF. CDR3 in DNA: TGTGCCAGCAGCTTAGTCGGGACAGTTGGGCCCCAGCATTTT.

This chain connects TRBV28 to TRBJ1-1, with D unresolved. Between the trimmed V and J ends, which lost 5 bases and 1 base, there was a span of 14 bases. The CDR3 is 15 amino acids. Germline V gene data show CDR1 as MDHEN and CDR2 as SYDVKM. The CDR3 sequence: CASSPYRRGNTEAFF. The CDR3 bases are TGTGCCAGCAGTCCTTATCGACGGGGGAACACTGAAGCTTTCTTT.